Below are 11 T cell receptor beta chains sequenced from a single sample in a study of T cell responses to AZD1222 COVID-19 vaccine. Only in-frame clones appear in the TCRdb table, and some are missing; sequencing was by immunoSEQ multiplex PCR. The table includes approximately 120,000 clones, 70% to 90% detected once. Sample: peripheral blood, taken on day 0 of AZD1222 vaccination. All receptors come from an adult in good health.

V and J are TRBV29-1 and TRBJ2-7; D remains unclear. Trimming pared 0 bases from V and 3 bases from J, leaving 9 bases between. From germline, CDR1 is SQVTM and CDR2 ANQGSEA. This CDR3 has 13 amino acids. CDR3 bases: TGCAGCGTTGAAGATACTCAGGACTACGAGCAGTACTTC. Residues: CSVEDTQDYEQYF.

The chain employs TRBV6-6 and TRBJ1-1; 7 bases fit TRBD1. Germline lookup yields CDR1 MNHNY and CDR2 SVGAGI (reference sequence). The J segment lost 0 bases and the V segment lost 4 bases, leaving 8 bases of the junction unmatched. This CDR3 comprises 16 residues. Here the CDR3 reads CASSSYRGTMNTEAFF. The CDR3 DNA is TGTGCCAGCAGTTCGTACAGGGGAACAATGAACACTGAAGCTTTCTTT.

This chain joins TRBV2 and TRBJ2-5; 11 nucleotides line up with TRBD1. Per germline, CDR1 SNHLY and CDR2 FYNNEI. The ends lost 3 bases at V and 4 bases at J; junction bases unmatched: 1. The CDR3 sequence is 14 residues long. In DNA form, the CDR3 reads TGTGCCAGCAGTGAGGGACAGGGGGGAGAGACCCAGTACTTC. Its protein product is CASSEGQGGETQYF.

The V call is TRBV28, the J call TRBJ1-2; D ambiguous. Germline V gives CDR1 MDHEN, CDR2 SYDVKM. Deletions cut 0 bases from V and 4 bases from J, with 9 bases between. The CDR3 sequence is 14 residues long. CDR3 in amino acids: CASSLWVPPYGYTF. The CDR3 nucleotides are TGTGCCAGCAGTTTATGGGTCCCCCCCTATGGCTACACCTTC.

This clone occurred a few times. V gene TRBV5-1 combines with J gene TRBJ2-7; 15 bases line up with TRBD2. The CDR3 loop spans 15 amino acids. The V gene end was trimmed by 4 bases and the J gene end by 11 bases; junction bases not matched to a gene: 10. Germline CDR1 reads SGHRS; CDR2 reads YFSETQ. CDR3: CASSLLGLAGGRKYF. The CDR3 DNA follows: TGCGCCAGCAGCCTACTCGGACTAGCGGGAGGGCGGAAGTACTTC. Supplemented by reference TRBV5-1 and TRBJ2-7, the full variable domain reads KAGVTQTPRYLIKTRGQQVTLSCSPISGHRSVSWYQQTPGQGLQFLFEYFSETQRNKGNFPGRFSGRQFSNSRSEMNVSTLELGDSALYLCASSLLGLAGGRKYFGPGTRLTVT.

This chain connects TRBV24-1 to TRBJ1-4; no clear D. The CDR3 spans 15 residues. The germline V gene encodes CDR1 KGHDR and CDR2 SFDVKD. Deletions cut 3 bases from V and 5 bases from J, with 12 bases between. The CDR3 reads CATSDATLGNEKLFF. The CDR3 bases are TGTGCCACCAGTGATGCCACCTTGGGGAATGAAAAACTGTTTTTT.

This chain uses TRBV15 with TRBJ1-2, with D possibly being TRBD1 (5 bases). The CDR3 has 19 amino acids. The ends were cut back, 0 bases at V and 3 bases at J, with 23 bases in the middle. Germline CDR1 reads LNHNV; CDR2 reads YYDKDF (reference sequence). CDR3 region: CATSRDLRQGDYNYYGYTF. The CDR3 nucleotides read TGTGCCACCAGCAGAGATCTCAGGCAGGGCGATTATAATTACTATGGCTACACCTTC.

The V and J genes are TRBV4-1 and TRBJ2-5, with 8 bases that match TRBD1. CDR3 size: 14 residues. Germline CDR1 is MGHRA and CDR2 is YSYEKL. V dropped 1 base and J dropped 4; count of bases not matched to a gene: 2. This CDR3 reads CASSQGRGRETQYF. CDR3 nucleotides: TGCGCCAGCAGCCAAGGCAGGGGGCGAGAGACCCAGTACTTC.

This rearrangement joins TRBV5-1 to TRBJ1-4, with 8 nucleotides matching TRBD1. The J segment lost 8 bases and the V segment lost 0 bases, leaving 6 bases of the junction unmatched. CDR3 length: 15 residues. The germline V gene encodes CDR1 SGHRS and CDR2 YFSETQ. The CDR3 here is CASSLEGQGGEKLFF. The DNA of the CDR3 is TGCGCCAGCAGCTTGGAAGGACAGGGCGGAGAAAAACTGTTTTTT.

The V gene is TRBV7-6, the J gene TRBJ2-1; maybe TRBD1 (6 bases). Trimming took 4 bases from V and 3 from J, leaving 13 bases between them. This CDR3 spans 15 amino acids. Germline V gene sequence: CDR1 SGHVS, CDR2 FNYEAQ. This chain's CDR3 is CASSSGALFYNEQFF. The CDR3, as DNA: TGTGCCAGCAGCTCAGGGGCTCTTTTCTACAATGAGCAGTTCTTC.

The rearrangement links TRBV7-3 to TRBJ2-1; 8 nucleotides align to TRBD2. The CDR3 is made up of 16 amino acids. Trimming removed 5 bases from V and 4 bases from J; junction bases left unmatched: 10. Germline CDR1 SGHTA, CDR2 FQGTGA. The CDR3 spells CASSPSPSGQYNEQFF. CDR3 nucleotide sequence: TGTGCCAGCAGCCCATCCCCTAGCGGGCAATACAATGAGCAGTTCTTC.